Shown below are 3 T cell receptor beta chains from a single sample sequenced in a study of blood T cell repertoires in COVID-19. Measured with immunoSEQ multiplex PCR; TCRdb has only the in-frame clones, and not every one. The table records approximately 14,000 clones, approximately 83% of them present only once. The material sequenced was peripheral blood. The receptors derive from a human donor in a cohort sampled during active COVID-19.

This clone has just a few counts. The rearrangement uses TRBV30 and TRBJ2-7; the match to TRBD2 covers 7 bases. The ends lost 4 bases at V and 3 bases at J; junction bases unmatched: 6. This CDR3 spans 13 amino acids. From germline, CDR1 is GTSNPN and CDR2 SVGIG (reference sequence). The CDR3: CAWNRGSLYEQYF. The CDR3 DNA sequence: TGTGCCTGGAATCGCGGGAGTCTCTACGAGCAGTACTTC.

CDR3 residues: CSIRVGTDTQYF. The CDR3 DNA reads as TGCAGCATCCGGGTGGGCACAGATACGCAGTATTTT. The chain joins TRBV29-1 to TRBJ2-3; D uncertain. The CDR3 length is 12 residues. Germline CDR1 SQVTM, CDR2 ANQGSEA. Trimming removed 8 bases at V and 1 base at J, with 10 bases between.

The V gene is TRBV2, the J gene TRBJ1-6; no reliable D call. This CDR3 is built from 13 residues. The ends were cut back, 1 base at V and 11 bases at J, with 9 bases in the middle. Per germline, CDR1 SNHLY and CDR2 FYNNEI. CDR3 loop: CASSEDPRTPLHF. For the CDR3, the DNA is TGTGCCAGCAGTGAAGATCCCAGGACACCCCTCCACTTT.